Following are 20 T cell receptor beta chains from one sample sequenced in a study of blood T cell repertoires in COVID-19. The repertoire was sequenced with immunoSEQ multiplex PCR; TCRdb's copy has only in-frame clones and lacks some. The sample has about 300,000 clones; about nine tenths are singletons. The sequenced sample consisted of PBMCs or T cells enriched from blood (not recorded which). The receptors shown here come from a woman aged 45-59 years who had been exposed to COVID-19.

This chain connects TRBV20-1 to TRBJ1-2, with TRBD1 matching over 7 bases. Germline values: CDR1 DFQATT, CDR2 SNEGSKA (reference sequence). V lost 3 bases, J lost 5 bases, and 9 bases stayed unmatched. The CDR3 extends over 14 amino acids. CDR3 protein: CSASGTGTEYGYTF. The CDR3, as DNA: TGCAGTGCTAGTGGAACCGGGACAGAGTATGGCTACACCTTC.

This sequence joins TRBV27 and TRBJ1-1; no definite D call. Between the trimmed V and J ends, which lost 3 bases and 8 bases, there was a span of 13 bases. The germline V gene has CDR1 MNHEY and CDR2 SMNVEV (reference sequence). The CDR3 consists of 13 residues. The chain's CDR3 is CASSFTSNLEAFF. The CDR3 nucleotides are TGTGCCAGCAGTTTCACGAGCAACTTAGAAGCTTTCTTT.

This clone came up a few times. The J gene is TRBJ2-5, the V gene TRBV6-1; unclear D gene. The V end was cut by 3 bases, the J end by 5 bases, with 13 bases between. CDR1 and CDR2 from the germline V gene are MNHNS and SASEGT. The CDR3 contains 14 residues. The CDR3 DNA reads as TGTGCCAGCAGTGATCTGTTCCCGCGGGAGACCCAGTACTTC. Translating gives CASSDLFPRETQYF.

This chain joins TRBV5-4 and TRBJ1-2; tentatively, D is TRBD1 (5 bases). Germline CDR1 is SGHNT and CDR2 is YYREEE (reference sequence). Trimming stripped 4 bases from V and 0 bases from J, with 19 bases between. This CDR3 is 17 amino acids long. The CDR3 sequence: CASSPGGSAGTNYGYTF. The CDR3 DNA is TGTGCCAGCAGCCCGGGGGGTTCGGCAGGGACTAACTATGGCTACACCTTC.

The chain couples TRBV5-1 to TRBJ2-1; 8 bases are shared with TRBD2. The V gene's germline CDR1 is SGHRS and CDR2 YFSETQ. The CDR3 totals 16 residues. J was trimmed by 3 bases and V by 5 bases; bases with no gene match: 10. The CDR3: CASSQLTSGNYNEQFF. The CDR3, as DNA: TGCGCCAGCAGTCAGCTCACTAGCGGCAACTACAATGAGCAGTTCTTC.

This sequence joins TRBV19 and TRBJ1-6; 8 nucleotides match TRBD1. The junction had 5 bases not matched to a gene; V was cut back by 3 bases and J by 7 bases. The length of the CDR3 is 15 residues. Germline V gene lookup returns CDR1 LNHDA and CDR2 SQIVND (reference sequence). CDR3 in DNA: TGTGCCAGTAGTATTACAGGGGGACCGAATTCACCCCTCCACTTT. Its translation: CASSITGGPNSPLHF. The full variable domain, completed using reference TRBV19 and TRBJ1-6, is DGGITQSPKYLFRKEGQNVTLSCEQNLNHDAMYWYRQDPGQGLRLIYYSQIVNDFQKGDIAEGYSVSREKKESFPLTVTSAQKNPTAFYLCASSITGGPNSPLHFGNGTRLTVT.

Regarding this clone: One end of the junction is discordant with germline, which a read error may explain. The genes are TRBV5-1 and TRBJ2-2; D is possibly TRBD1 (6 bases). The CDR3 loop spans 16 amino acids. Germline V CDR1 and CDR2: SGHRS, YFSETQ. The CDR3 nucleotides are TGCACCAGCAGCACCCAGGACAGACCACAAACCGGGGAGCTGTTTTTT. Protein sequence: CTSSTQDRPQTGELFF.

The rearrangement uses TRBV28 and TRBJ1-3, with D possibly matching TRBD1 (6 bases). With 7 bases removed from V and 3 bases from J, the gap between germline ends came to 7 bases. Per the germline V gene, CDR1 is MDHEN and CDR2 is SYDVKM. The CDR3 is 12 residues long. CDR3: CASTGDGNTIYF. CDR3 nucleotide sequence: TGTGCCAGCACAGGGGATGGAAACACCATATATTTT.

This clone was counted only a few times. This sequence joins TRBV6-1 and TRBJ2-1; D uncertain. Trimming pared 0 bases from V and 0 bases from J, leaving 9 bases between. The CDR3 is 16 residues long. The germline V gene encodes CDR1 MNHNS and CDR2 SASEGT. The CDR3 nucleotides read TGTGCCAGCAGTGAAGCGTTAGAAAGCTCCTACAATGAGCAGTTCTTC. Protein sequence: CASSEALESSYNEQFF.

This clone has only one observation. The chain combines TRBV7-2 with TRBJ1-4; 8 bases match TRBD1. J gave up 7 bases and V 4 bases, and 8 bases lay outside the gene matches. This CDR3 contains 15 residues. Germline V lookup: CDR1 SGHTA, CDR2 FQGNSA. DNA of the CDR3: TGTGCCAGCAGCTCACAGACAGGGGTTAGTGAAAAACTGTTTTTT. Protein: CASSSQTGVSEKLFF.

The rearrangement uses TRBV27 and TRBJ1-2; 8 bases fit TRBD1. CDR1 and CDR2 (germline): MNHEY, SMNVEV (reference sequence). The CDR3 runs 15 residues. With 5 bases clipped from V and 5 bases from J, the junction kept 10 bases outside the gene matches. The CDR3 region has the DNA TGTGCCAGCAGTGGTCGGACAGGGCTAAATTATGGCTACACCTTC. Translating it yields CASSGRTGLNYGYTF.

This chain uses TRBV4-2 with TRBJ2-5, with TRBD2 as a possible D gene (6 bases). With 2 bases removed from V and 5 bases from J, the gap between germline ends came to 15 bases. The V gene's germline CDR1 is LGHNA and CDR2 YNFKEQ. There are 15 residues in the CDR3. CDR3 DNA: TGTGCCAGCAGCCAACTAGGGGACTTCGCCGAGACCCAGTACTTC. It is translated as CASSQLGDFAETQYF.

This rearrangement joins TRBV2 to TRBJ2-3; weak D call: TRBD2 (7 bases). V lost 8 bases, J lost 2 bases, and 14 bases lay in between. Per the germline V gene, CDR1 is SNHLY and CDR2 is FYNNEI. The CDR3 runs 14 residues. CDR3: CASRGAGLTDTQYF. DNA of the CDR3: TGTGCCAGCCGGGGGGCCGGACTCACAGATACGCAGTATTTT. Together with reference TRBV2 and TRBJ2-3, the CDR3 gives the full variable domain: EPEVTQTPSHQVTQMGQEVILRCVPISNHLYFYWYRQILGQKVEFLVSFYNNEISEKSEIFDDQFSVERPDGSNFTLKIRSTKLEDSAMYFCASRGAGLTDTQYFGPGTRLTVL.

This clone was observed once. The chain recombines TRBV7-2 with TRBJ2-3, with 12 nucleotides matching TRBD2. The CDR3 covers 19 residues. Per germline, CDR1 SGHTA and CDR2 FQGNSA. Trimming cost V 2 bases and J 2 bases; bases outside gene matches: 11. The CDR3 sequence is CASSLRAWLAGGITDTQYF. CDR3 bases: TGTGCCAGCAGCTTAAGGGCTTGGCTAGCGGGGGGGATCACAGATACGCAGTATTTT. Variable domain in full (rest from reference TRBV7-2 and TRBJ2-3): GAGVSQSPSNKVTEKGKDVELRCDPISGHTALYWYRQSLGQGLEFLIYFQGNSAPDKSGLPSDRFSAERTGGSVSTLTIQRTQQEDSAVYLCASSLRAWLAGGITDTQYFGPGTRLTVL.

This clone was picked up one time. The rearrangement joins TRBV7-8 to TRBJ2-7; a possible D gene is TRBD2 (5 bases). V lost 0 bases to trimming and J lost 2 bases, with 11 bases between them. Germline V gene sequence: CDR1 SGHVS, CDR2 FQNEAQ. The CDR3 covers 15 residues. The CDR3 DNA reads TGTGCCAGCAGCTTAGCGAGGGTTCGCGCCTACGAGCAGTACTTC. Amino acid sequence: CASSLARVRAYEQYF.

The chain couples TRBV3-1 (or the pseudogene TRBV3-2) to TRBJ1-3; TRBD1 aligns across 7 bases. V was clipped by 4 bases and J by 2 bases; unmatched bases: 2. The CDR3 extends over 14 amino acids. Looked up from germline, CDR1 is LGHDT and CDR2 is YNNKEL (reference sequence). The CDR3 sequence is CASSPTGTGNTIYF. CDR3 in DNA: TGTGCCAGCAGCCCGACAGGGACTGGAAACACCATATATTTT.

The chain joins TRBV5-1 to TRBJ1-2; D call uncertain. Germline V gene lookup returns CDR1 SGHRS and CDR2 YFSETQ. The CDR3 has 14 residues. Trimming left V 2 bases short and J 4 bases short, with 12 bases between. The chain's CDR3 is CASSLATELYGYTF. The DNA for the CDR3 is TGCGCCAGCAGCTTAGCAACAGAGCTCTATGGCTACACCTTC.

The chain couples TRBV5-1 to TRBJ1-4, with TRBD1 identical over 9 bases. This CDR3 region has 19 residues. Germline-derived CDR1 and CDR2 are SGHRS and YFSETQ. Unmatched junction bases numbered 13, after V lost 3 bases and J lost 1 base. CDR3: CASSYTGQGNIGTNEKLFF. The CDR3 nucleotides are TGCGCCAGCAGCTATACGGGACAGGGAAATATCGGAACTAATGAAAAACTGTTTTTT.

The chain joins TRBV7-9 to TRBJ1-3; weak D call: TRBD1 (5 bases). Trimming shortened V by 5 bases and J by 4 bases, and 18 bases separated the two germline ends. The germline gives CDR1 SEHNR, CDR2 FQNEAQ (reference sequence). This CDR3 region has 16 residues. As DNA, the CDR3 is TGTGCCAGCAGCCCACCCGGGGGGTCTCTGGGAAACACCATATATTTT. Translating it yields CASSPPGGSLGNTIYF.

In its sample, this clone was seen once. The genes are TRBV12-3 or TRBV12-4 and TRBJ2-1; no clear D gene. V shed 1 base and J shed 8 bases, with 6 bases lying between them. The CDR3 is made up of 12 amino acids. This CDR3 reads CASSLGADEQFF. In DNA, the CDR3 is TGTGCCAGCAGTTTAGGGGCAGATGAGCAGTTCTTC.